The 27 T cell receptor beta chains in this list originate from one sample, sequenced in a study of blood T cell repertoires in COVID-19. Assay used: immunoSEQ multiplex PCR; TCRdb lists only in-frame clones, some missing. Found here are hundreds of thousands of clones, around 92% of them singletons; the top ten hold 1.5% to 2%. Sample: peripheral blood. Source of these receptors: a woman aged 25 to 39 with COVID-19, enrolled during active disease.

V and J are TRBV3-1 (or the pseudogene TRBV3-2) and TRBJ2-3; tentatively, D is TRBD2 (6 bases). The CDR3 length is 15 residues. Germline assignment: CDR1 LGHDT and CDR2 YNNKEL (reference sequence). V was trimmed by 1 base and J by 0 bases, leaving 8 bases between them. Here the CDR3 reads CASSQGDWSTDTQYF. The CDR3 bases are TGTGCCAGCAGCCAAGGGGACTGGAGCACAGATACGCAGTATTTT.

This clone was recorded only once. V gene TRBV12-3 or TRBV12-4 combines with J gene TRBJ1-2; no reliable D call. Trimming removed 0 bases from V and 7 bases from J, with 9 bases in between. The CDR3 consists of 13 residues. The CDR3 sequence: CASSLARRAGYTF. In nucleotides, the CDR3 is TGTGCCAGCAGTTTAGCGCGGAGGGCTGGCTACACCTTC.

The V and J genes are TRBV19 and TRBJ1-2; possible D gene TRBD1, 6 bases. Germline V gene data show CDR1 as LNHDA and CDR2 as SQIVND (reference sequence). Trimming removed 6 bases from V and 4 bases from J, with 15 bases in between. The CDR3 spans 14 residues. CDR3 in amino acids: CASSASQGFYGYTF. In DNA, the CDR3 is TGTGCCAGTAGCGCATCACAGGGATTCTATGGCTACACCTTC.

On this clone: The sample carries other DNA sequences with the same CDR3. This chain joins TRBV5-1 and TRBJ1-1; maybe TRBD1 (6 bases). V lost 4 bases and J lost 2, with 9 bases in between. Per the germline V gene, CDR1 is SGHRS and CDR2 is YFSETQ. There are 13 residues in the CDR3. The CDR3 DNA reads as TGCGCCAGCAGCCGGGGGGCCAACACTGAAGCTTTCTTT. It translates to CASSRGANTEAFF.

The chain links TRBV19 to TRBJ2-3; D is possibly TRBD2 (5 bases). CDR3 size: 14 residues. The germline V gene encodes CDR1 LNHDA and CDR2 SQIVND (reference sequence). The V end was cut by 3 bases, the J end by 4 bases, with 11 bases between. This CDR3 reads CASSIEGASDTQYF. In nucleotides, the CDR3 is TGTGCCAGTAGTATTGAGGGAGCGTCAGATACGCAGTATTTT.

CDR3 region: CASSPTRGGLNTEAFF. In DNA form, the CDR3 reads TGTGCCAGCAGTCCAACACGGGGAGGGTTGAACACTGAAGCTTTCTTT. The V and J genes are TRBV28 and TRBJ1-1; no reliable D call. The CDR3 runs 16 residues. The germline V and J ends were trimmed by 5 bases and 0 bases, with 16 bases remaining between them. Germline CDR1 is MDHEN and CDR2 is SYDVKM.

The chain uses TRBV30 and TRBJ2-3; tentatively, D is TRBD2 (5 bases). CDR1 and CDR2 (germline): GTSNPN, SVGIG (reference sequence). The V end was cut by 0 bases, the J end by 0 bases, with 7 bases between. CDR3 length: 14 amino acids. Written as DNA, the CDR3 is TGTGCCTGGAGTGTACGGGGTAGCACAGATACGCAGTATTTT. It encodes CAWSVRGSTDTQYF.

This sequence joins TRBV11-3 and TRBJ2-1, with TRBD1 as a possible D gene (6 bases). The V gene's germline CDR1 is SGHNT and CDR2 YENEEA. Trimming shortened V by 7 bases and J by 5 bases, and 9 bases separated the two germline ends. The CDR3 spans 12 residues. The CDR3: CASTTGHNEQFF. The CDR3 bases are TGTGCCAGCACGACAGGACACAATGAGCAGTTCTTC.

This clone has only one observation. This sequence joins TRBV11-2 and TRBJ1-2; D gene uncertain. From germline, CDR1 is SGHAT and CDR2 FQNNGV. Trimming removed 7 bases at V and 8 bases at J, with 17 bases between. This CDR3 contains 13 residues. As DNA, the CDR3 is TGTGCCAGCACCCAGTTTGGCCCCGAAGGCTACACCTTC. Translated, it gives CASTQFGPEGYTF.

The CDR3 sequence: CASSPILAGGPNEQFF. The CDR3 DNA is TGTGCCAGCAGTCCCATTCTAGCGGGGGGCCCTAATGAGCAGTTCTTC. V usage is TRBV27 and J usage is TRBJ2-1, with 11 nucleotides matching TRBD2. The CDR3 is 16 residues long. Germline trimming cut 5 bases from V and 7 bases from J; bases unmatched to any gene: 10. The germline V gene encodes CDR1 MNHEY and CDR2 SMNVEV (reference sequence).

Here the CDR3 reads CAWSGVGLNNSPLHF. Here the CDR3 DNA reads TGTGCCTGGAGTGGCGTGGGGCTGAATAATTCACCCCTCCACTTT. J is TRBJ1-6 and V is TRBV30, with a possible D match to TRBD1 (5 bases). Trimming left V 1 base short and J 5 bases short, with 12 bases between. The CDR3 sequence is 15 residues long. Germline V CDR1 and CDR2: GTSNPN, SVGIG (reference sequence).

V and J are TRBV28 and TRBJ1-5; D gene ambiguous. The CDR3 contains 14 residues. The V gene's germline CDR1 is MDHEN and CDR2 SYDVKM. Trimming shortened V by 10 bases and J by 0 bases, and 13 bases separated the two germline ends. The CDR3, as DNA: TGTGCCATCGAAAAAGGGAGTAGCAATCAGCCCCAGCATTTT. Amino acids: CAIEKGSSNQPQHF.

The rearrangement uses TRBV5-6 and TRBJ2-7, with no clear D. V lost 3 bases to trimming and J lost 0 bases, with 10 bases between them. CDR3 length: 14 amino acids. The germline V gene has CDR1 SGHDT and CDR2 YYEEEE. The CDR3 spells CASSSGWSSYEQYV. DNA of the CDR3: TGTGCCAGCAGCTCCGGGTGGAGCTCCTACGAGCAGTACGTC.

This chain joins TRBV2 and TRBJ1-4, with 9 positions matching TRBD1. Germline V gene lookup returns CDR1 SNHLY and CDR2 FYNNEI. Trimming cost V 6 bases and J 1 base; bases outside gene matches: 6. This CDR3 spans 16 amino acids. The CDR3 protein is CASRVTGGGTNEKLFF. In DNA, the CDR3 is TGTGCCAGCAGGGTTACAGGGGGCGGAACTAATGAAAAACTGTTTTTT.

This chain connects TRBV5-1 to TRBJ2-7; 16 nucleotides agree with TRBD2. This CDR3 has 17 residues. With V trimmed by 4 bases and J by 0 bases, 4 bases remained unmatched. The V gene's germline CDR1 is SGHRS and CDR2 YFSETQ. The CDR3: CASSAGTSGGASYEQYF. CDR3 sequence (DNA): TGCGCCAGCAGCGCCGGGACTAGCGGGGGGGCCTCCTACGAGCAGTACTTC.

The CDR3 region has the DNA TGTGCCAGCAGCCCTTACAGTGTGAACACTGAAGCTTTCTTT. It codes for CASSPYSVNTEAFF. The chain recombines TRBV7-2 with TRBJ1-1, with D hard to call. The CDR3 totals 14 residues. Trimming stripped 5 bases from V and 0 bases from J, with 10 bases between. Per germline, CDR1 SGHTA and CDR2 FQGNSA.

This chain joins TRBV19 and TRBJ1-1; 7 nucleotides align to TRBD1. Germline V gene sequence: CDR1 LNHDA, CDR2 SQIVND (reference sequence). J gave up 2 bases and V 5 bases, and 5 bases lay outside the gene matches. CDR3 length: 14 residues. The DNA for the CDR3 is TGTGCCAGTAGTGGCCGACAGGGAAACACTGAAGCTTTCTTT. Amino acid sequence: CASSGRQGNTEAFF.

The genes are TRBV7-6 and TRBJ2-2; 9 bases map to TRBD1. Looked up from germline, CDR1 is SGHVS and CDR2 is FNYEAQ. After removal of 5 bases from V and 5 bases from J, the junction contained 6 bases not matched to a gene. This CDR3 spans 15 amino acids. The CDR3 DNA sequence: TGTGCCAGCAGCCCGGAGACAGGGGGGACCGGGGAGCTGTTTTTT. Protein: CASSPETGGTGELFF.

V usage is TRBV12-3 or TRBV12-4 and J usage is TRBJ2-2; D gene unclear. The CDR3 runs to 13 residues. The V gene lost 2 bases and the J gene lost 9 bases, with 10 bases spanning the gap. The CDR3 DNA is TGTGCCAGCAGTTTACCCCCAACAAGGGAGCTGTTTTTT. Its protein product is CASSLPPTRELFF.

J is TRBJ2-1 and V is TRBV24-1, with TRBD1 identical over 9 bases. Germline CDR1 reads KGHDR; CDR2 reads SFDVKD. The CDR3 spans 16 residues. Trimming removed 3 bases from V and 4 bases from J; junction bases left unmatched: 6. CDR3 loop: CATSDPTGGVYNEQFF. CDR3 sequence (DNA): TGTGCCACCAGTGATCCTACAGGGGGCGTATACAATGAGCAGTTCTTC.

The chain links TRBV15 to TRBJ1-5, with 8 positions matching TRBD1. The CDR3 contains 15 residues. The germline V gene has CDR1 LNHNV and CDR2 YYDKDF (reference sequence). The trim removed 4 bases at V and 5 bases at J, leaving 7 bases unmatched. CDR3 region: CATSTDRGEYQPQHF. CDR3 coding DNA: TGTGCCACCAGCACCGACAGGGGAGAATATCAGCCCCAGCATTTT.

This clone showed up just a few times. V is TRBV28 and J is TRBJ1-2; no firm D call. Trimming stripped 1 base from V and 7 bases from J, with 13 bases between. Germline-derived CDR1 and CDR2 are MDHEN and SYDVKM. The CDR3 is 14 residues long. The CDR3 coding sequence is TGTGCCAGCAGTTTATCCCAGGCCGTACGTGGCTACACCTTC. Its protein is CASSLSQAVRGYTF.

The genes are TRBV7-6 and TRBJ2-1, with D hard to call. V gave up 4 bases and J gave up 5 bases, with 15 bases separating them. Germline CDR1 SGHVS, CDR2 FNYEAQ. The CDR3 covers 15 residues. The CDR3, as DNA: TGTGCCAGCAGCTCCCCATTCGAGAGGAACAATGAGCAGTTCTTC. This encodes CASSSPFERNNEQFF. The whole variable domain, remainder taken from reference TRBV7-6 and TRBJ2-1, is GAGVSQSPRYKVTKRGQDVALRCDPISGHVSLYWYRQALGQGPEFLTYFNYEAQQDKSGLPNDRFSAERPEGSISTLTIQRTEQRDSAMYRCASSSPFERNNEQFFGPGTRLTVL.

The rearrangement links TRBV27 to TRBJ1-1, with D possibly being TRBD1 (6 bases). Germline CDR1 and CDR2: MNHEY and SMNVEV (reference sequence). The CDR3 has 12 residues. V was shortened by 6 bases and J by 7 bases, with 12 bases between the two germline ends. The CDR3 protein is CASRTGGNEAFF. The CDR3 DNA reads TGTGCCAGCAGGACAGGTGGTAATGAAGCTTTCTTT.

The chain uses TRBV4-1 and TRBJ1-1, with TRBD1 identical over 9 bases. Germline trimming cut 3 bases from V and 0 bases from J; bases unmatched to any gene: 8. Germline assignment: CDR1 MGHRA and CDR2 YSYEKL. CDR3 length: 17 residues. The CDR3 bases are TGCGCCAGCAGCCATGCCGGGACAGGGCACATGAACACTGAAGCTTTCTTT. This sequence encodes CASSHAGTGHMNTEAFF.

The chain recombines TRBV2 with TRBJ2-3; 8 nucleotides match TRBD2. The CDR3 runs to 13 residues. Per germline, CDR1 SNHLY and CDR2 FYNNEI. With V trimmed by 11 bases and J by 4 bases, 8 bases remained unmatched. The CDR3 spells CAGRRGAADTQYF. The CDR3 DNA is TGTGCCGGCCGGCGGGGGGCCGCAGATACGCAGTATTTT.

The chain's CDR3 is CASSLRGTDGYTF. CDR3 DNA: TGTGCCAGCAGCCTACGGGGTACCGATGGCTACACCTTC. This chain links TRBV6-5 with TRBJ1-2; D gene unclear. Trimming took 6 bases from V and 6 from J, leaving 14 bases between them. CDR1 and CDR2 (germline): MNHEY, SVGAGI. This CDR3 is 13 amino acids long.